The T cell receptor beta chain described here comes from a study of response to subunit inactivated influenza vaccine. Study-level results: Authors suggested seasonal influenza vaccinations each recruit few new T cells.

V dropped 1 base and J dropped 7 bases, with 11 bases sitting between them. The CDR3 has 15 residues. MiXCR, run by TCRdb on the RT-PCR reads, gives a single entry per CDR3 protein. Among hundreds of thousands of distinct CDR3 sequences, about 7.6% were seen once, and the ten largest hold approximately 12%. The table lists this clonotype with a few counts. Its antigen remains unknown. This sequence joins TRBV12-3 or TRBV12-4 and TRBJ1-6; possibly TRBD1 for D (6 bases). This specimen consisted of PBMCs from blood, obtained less than 30 months after vaccination. The receptor comes from a man aged 50 to 69 who received an inactivated influenza vaccine. CDR3 sequence reads: CASSLGTALNSPLHF. CDR3 bases: TGTGCCAGCAGTTTAGGGACAGCCCTAAATTCACCCCTCCACTTT.